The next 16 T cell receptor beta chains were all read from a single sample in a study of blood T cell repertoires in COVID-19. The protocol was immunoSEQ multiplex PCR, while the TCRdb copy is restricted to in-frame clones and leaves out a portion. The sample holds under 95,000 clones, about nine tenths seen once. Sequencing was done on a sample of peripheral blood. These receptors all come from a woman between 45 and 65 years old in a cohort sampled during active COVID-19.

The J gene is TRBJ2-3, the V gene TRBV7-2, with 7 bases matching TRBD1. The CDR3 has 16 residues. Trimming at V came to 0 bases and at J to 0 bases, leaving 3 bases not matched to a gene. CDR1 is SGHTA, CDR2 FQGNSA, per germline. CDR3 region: CASSLAGTASTDTQYF. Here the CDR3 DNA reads TGTGCCAGCAGCTTAGCCGGGACAGCTAGCACAGATACGCAGTATTTT.

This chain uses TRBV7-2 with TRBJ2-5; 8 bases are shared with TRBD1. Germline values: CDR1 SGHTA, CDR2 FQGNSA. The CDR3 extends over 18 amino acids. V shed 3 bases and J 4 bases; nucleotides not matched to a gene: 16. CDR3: CASSFPRTGTGERETQYF. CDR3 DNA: TGTGCCAGCAGCTTTCCCCGAACCGGGACAGGAGAACGAGAGACCCAGTACTTC.

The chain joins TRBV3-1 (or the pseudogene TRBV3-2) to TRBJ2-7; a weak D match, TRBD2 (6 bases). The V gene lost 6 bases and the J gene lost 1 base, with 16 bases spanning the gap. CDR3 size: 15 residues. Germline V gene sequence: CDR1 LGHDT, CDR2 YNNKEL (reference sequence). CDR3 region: CASRESGTGSYEQYF. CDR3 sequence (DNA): TGTGCCAGCAGAGAGTCCGGGACTGGTTCCTACGAGCAGTACTTC.

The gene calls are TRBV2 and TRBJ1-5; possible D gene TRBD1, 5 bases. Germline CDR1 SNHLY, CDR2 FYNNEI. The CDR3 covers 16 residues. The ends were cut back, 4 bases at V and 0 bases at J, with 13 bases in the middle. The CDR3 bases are TGTGCCAGCAGTGCTGACAGCCCCTATAGCAATCAGCCCCAGCATTTT. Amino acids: CASSADSPYSNQPQHF.

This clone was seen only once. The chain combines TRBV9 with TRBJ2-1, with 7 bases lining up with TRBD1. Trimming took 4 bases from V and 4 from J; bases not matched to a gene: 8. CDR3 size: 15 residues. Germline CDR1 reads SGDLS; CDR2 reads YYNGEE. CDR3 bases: TGTGCCAGCAGCCCCCGGGGACAGACATACAATGAGCAGTTCTTC. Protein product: CASSPRGQTYNEQFF.

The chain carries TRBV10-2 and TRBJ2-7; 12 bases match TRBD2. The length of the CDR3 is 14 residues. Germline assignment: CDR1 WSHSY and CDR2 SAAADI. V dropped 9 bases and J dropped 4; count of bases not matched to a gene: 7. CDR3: CASRTSGEGYEQYF. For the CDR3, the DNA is TGCGCCAGTAGGACTAGCGGGGAGGGTTACGAGCAGTACTTC.

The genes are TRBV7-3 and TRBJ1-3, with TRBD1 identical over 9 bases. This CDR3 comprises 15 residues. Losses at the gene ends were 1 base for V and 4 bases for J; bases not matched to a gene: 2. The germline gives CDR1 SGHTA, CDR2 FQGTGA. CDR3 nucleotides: TGTGCCAGCAGCTTAAGGGACAGGGAAGGAAACACCATATATTTT. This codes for CASSLRDREGNTIYF. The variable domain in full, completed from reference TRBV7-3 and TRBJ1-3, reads GAGVSQTPSNKVTEKGKYVELRCDPISGHTALYWYRQSLGQGPEFLIYFQGTGAADDSGLPNDRFFAVRPEGSVSTLKIQRTERGDSAVYLCASSLRDREGNTIYFGEGSWLTVV.

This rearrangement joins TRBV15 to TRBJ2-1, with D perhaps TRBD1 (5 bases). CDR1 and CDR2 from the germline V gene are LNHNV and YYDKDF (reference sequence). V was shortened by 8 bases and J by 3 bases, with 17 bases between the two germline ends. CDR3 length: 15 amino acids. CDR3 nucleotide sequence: TGTGCCACCGCCTCGGGCCAGGGCGTCTACAATGAGCAGTTCTTC. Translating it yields CATASGQGVYNEQFF.

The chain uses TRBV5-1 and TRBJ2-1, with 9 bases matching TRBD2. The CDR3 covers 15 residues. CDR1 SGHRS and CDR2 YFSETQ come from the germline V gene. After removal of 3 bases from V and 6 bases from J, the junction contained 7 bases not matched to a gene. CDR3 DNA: TGCGCCAGCAGCTCGACTAGCGGCGGGGGCAATGAGCAGTTCTTC. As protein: CASSSTSGGGNEQFF.

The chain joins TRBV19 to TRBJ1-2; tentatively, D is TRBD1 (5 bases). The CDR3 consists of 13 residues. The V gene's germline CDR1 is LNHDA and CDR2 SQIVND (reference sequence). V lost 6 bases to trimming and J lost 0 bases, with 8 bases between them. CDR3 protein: CASRRTTNYGYTF. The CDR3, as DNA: TGTGCCAGTAGGAGGACAACTAACTATGGCTACACCTTC.

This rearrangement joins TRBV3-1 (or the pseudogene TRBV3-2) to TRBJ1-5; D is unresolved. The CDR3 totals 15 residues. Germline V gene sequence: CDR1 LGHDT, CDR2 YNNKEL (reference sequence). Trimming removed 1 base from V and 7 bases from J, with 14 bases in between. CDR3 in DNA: TGTGCCAGCAGCCAAGGACCGTTTAGCGGGCAGCCCCAGCATTTT. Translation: CASSQGPFSGQPQHF.

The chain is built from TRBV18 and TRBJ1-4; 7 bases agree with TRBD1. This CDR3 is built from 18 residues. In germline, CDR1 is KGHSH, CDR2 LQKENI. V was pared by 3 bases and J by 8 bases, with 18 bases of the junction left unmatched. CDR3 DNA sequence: TGTGCCAGCTCACCTTTGGGCGGGACAGAAATCCCTACAGAAAAACTGTTTTTT. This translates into CASSPLGGTEIPTEKLFF.

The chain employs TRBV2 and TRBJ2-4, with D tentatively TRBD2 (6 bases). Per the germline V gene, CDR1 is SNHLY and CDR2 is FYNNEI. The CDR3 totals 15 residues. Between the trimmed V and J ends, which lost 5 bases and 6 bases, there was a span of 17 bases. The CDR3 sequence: CASSNGEAARNIQYF. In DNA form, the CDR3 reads TGTGCCAGCAGTAATGGGGAGGCGGCGCGAAACATTCAGTACTTC.

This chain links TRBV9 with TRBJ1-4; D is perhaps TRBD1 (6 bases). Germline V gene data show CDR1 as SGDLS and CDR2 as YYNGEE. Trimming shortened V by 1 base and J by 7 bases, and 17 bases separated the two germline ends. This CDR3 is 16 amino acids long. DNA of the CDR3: TGTGCCAGCAGCGTAAGGGCACGACAGGACGGTGAAAAACTGTTTTTT. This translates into CASSVRARQDGEKLFF.

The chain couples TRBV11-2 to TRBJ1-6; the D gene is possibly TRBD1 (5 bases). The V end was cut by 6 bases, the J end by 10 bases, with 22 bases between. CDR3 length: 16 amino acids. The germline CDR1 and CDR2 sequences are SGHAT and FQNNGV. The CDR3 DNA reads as TGTGCCAGCAGTTACCCCCCGGGCGGGGGTGAATCACCCCTCCACTTT. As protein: CASSYPPGGGESPLHF.

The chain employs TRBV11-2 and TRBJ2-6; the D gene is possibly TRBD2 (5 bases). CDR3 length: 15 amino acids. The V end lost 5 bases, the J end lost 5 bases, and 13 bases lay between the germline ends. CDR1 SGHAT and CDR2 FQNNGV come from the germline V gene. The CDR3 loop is CASSPLFGRANVLTF. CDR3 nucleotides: TGTGCCAGCAGCCCCCTATTCGGGAGGGCCAACGTCCTGACTTTC.